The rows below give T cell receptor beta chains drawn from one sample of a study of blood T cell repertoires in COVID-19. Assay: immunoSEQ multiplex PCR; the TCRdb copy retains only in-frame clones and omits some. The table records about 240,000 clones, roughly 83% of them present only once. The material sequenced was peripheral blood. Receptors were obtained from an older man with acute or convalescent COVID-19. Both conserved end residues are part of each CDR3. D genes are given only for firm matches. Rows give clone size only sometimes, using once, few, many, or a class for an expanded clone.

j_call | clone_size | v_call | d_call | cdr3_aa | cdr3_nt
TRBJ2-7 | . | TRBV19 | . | CASSINPSRSYEQYF | TGTGCCAGTAGTATTAACCCTTCCCGGTCCTACGAGCAGTACTTC
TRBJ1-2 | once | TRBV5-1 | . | CASTEVAVDGYTF | TGCGCCAGCACGGAGGTGGCAGTCGATGGCTACACCTTC
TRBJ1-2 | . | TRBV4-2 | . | CASSQEEGNYGYTF | TGTGCCAGCAGCCAAGAAGAGGGTAACTATGGCTACACCTTC
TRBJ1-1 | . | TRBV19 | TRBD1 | CASSYYNRGEAFF | TGTGCCAGTAGTTACTACAACAGGGGCGAAGCTTTCTTT
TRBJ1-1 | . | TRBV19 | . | CASSSRDNSNTEAFF | TGTGCCAGTAGTAGTCGGGATAACTCTAACACTGAAGCTTTCTTT
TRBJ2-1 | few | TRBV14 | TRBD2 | CASSQLGTSTLEVF | TGTGCCAGCAGTCAGTTAGGGACTAGTACTTTAGAGGTCTTC
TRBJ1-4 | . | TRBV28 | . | CATNRVGVGEKLFF | TGTGCCACTAACAGGGTAGGGGTAGGTGAAAAACTGTTTTTT
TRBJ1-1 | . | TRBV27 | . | CASSLAQTSNTEAFF | TGTGCCAGCAGTTTAGCCCAGACATCGAACACTGAAGCTTTCTTT
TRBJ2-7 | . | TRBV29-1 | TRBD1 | CSVETGADDEQYF | TGCAGCGTTGAGACAGGGGCGGACGACGAGCAGTACTTC
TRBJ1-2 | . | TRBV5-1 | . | CASSDRGGPNYGYTF | TGCGCCAGCAGCGATCGGGGAGGACCCAACTATGGCTACACCTTC
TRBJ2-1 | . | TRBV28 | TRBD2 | CASSQSLSFGGSSYNEQFF | TGTGCCAGCAGTCAGTCGCTATCTTTTGGCGGGAGTTCCTACAATGAGCAGTTCTTC
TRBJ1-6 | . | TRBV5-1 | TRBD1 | CASSLNDRDPWSPLHF | TGCGCCAGCAGCTTAAATGACAGGGACCCTTGGTCACCCCTCCACTTT
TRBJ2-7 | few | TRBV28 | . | CASRRGPPGEQYF | TGTGCCAGCAGGCGGGGTCCCCCGGGCGAGCAGTACTTC
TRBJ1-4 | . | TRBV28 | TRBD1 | CASTGGNEKLFF | TGTGCCAGCACAGGGGGGAATGAAAAACTGTTTTTT
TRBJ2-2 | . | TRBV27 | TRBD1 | CASSLSLQGANTGELFF | TGTGCCAGCAGCTTAAGTCTACAGGGGGCTAACACCGGGGAGCTGTTTTTT
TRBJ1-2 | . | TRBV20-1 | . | CSASPGGYTF | TGCAGTGCTAGCCCCGGTGGCTACACCTTC
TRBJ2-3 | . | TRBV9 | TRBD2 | CASSPRRAGGQDTQYF | TGTGCCAGCAGCCCCCGACGAGCGGGGGGGCAAGATACGCAGTATTTT
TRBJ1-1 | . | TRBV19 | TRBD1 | CASRHDRGGTEAFF | TGTGCCAGTAGACACGACAGGGGCGGGACTGAAGCTTTCTTT
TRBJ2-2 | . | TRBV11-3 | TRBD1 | CASSITGVGELFF | TGTGCCAGCAGCATCACAGGGGTCGGGGAGCTGTTTTTT
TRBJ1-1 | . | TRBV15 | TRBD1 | CATSSRWTGRLNTEAFF | TGTGCCACCAGCAGCCGATGGACAGGGCGATTGAACACTGAAGCTTTCTTT
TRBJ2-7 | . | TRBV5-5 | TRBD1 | CASSPGQGINEQYF | TGTGCCAGCAGTCCGGGACAGGGAATTAACGAGCAGTACTTC
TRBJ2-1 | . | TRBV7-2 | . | CASSDSGSLSYNEQFF | TGTGCCAGCAGCGATTCAGGGTCGTTATCCTACAATGAGCAGTTCTTC
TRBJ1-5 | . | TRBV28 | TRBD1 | CASRKGQDLRPQHF | TGTGCCAGCAGAAAAGGACAGGATTTACGGCCCCAGCATTTT
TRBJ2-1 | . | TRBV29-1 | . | CSAESTLNSYNEQFF | TGCAGCGCCGAATCAACTCTTAACTCCTACAATGAGCAGTTCTTC
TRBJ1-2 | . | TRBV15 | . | CATSRGEAHYGYTF | TGTGCCACCAGCAGAGGTGAAGCGCACTATGGCTACACCTTC
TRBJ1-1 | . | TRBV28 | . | CASSFSVNTEAFF | TGTGCCAGCAGTTTTTCGGTGAACACTGAAGCTTTCTTT
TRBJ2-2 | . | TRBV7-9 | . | CASSPLANTGELFF | TGTGCCAGCAGCCCCCTAGCGAACACCGGGGAGCTGTTTTTT
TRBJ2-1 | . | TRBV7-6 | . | CASSLGGTSYNEQFF | TGTGCCAGCAGCTTAGGGGGCACCTCCTACAATGAGCAGTTCTTC
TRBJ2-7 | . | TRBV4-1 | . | CASSQDGRGKSYEQYF | TGCGCCAGCAGCCAAGATGGGAGAGGGAAATCCTACGAGCAGTACTTC
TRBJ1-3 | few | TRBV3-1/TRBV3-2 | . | CASSQELRVSGNTIYF | TGTGCCAGCAGCCAAGAACTGCGGGTATCGGGAAACACCATATATTTT
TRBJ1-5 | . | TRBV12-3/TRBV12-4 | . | CASSGQRDQPQHF | TGTGCCAGCAGTGGACAGCGCGATCAGCCCCAGCATTTT
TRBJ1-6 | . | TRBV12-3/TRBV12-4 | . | CASSLGGNSPLHF | TGTGCCAGCAGTTTAGGAGGAAATTCACCCCTCCACTTT
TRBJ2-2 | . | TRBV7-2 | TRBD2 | CASSSSGAGWGGELFF | TGTGCCAGCAGCTCTAGCGGGGCAGGTTGGGGCGGGGAGCTGTTTTTT
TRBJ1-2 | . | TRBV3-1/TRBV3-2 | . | CASSQSGGGNSRGYTF | TGTGCCAGCAGCCAATCCGGGGGGGGGAACTCACGAGGCTACACCTTC
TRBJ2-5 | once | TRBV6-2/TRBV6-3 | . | CASSNDAGVRQETQYF | TGTGCCAGCAGCAACGATGCAGGGGTGAGACAAGAGACCCAGTACTTC
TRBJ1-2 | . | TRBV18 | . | CASSPSEGAWFGYTF | TGTGCCAGCTCACCGTCGGAAGGGGCATGGTTTGGCTACACCTTC
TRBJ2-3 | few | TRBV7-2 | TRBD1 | CASSLVQGATDTQYF | TGTGCCAGCAGCCTAGTGCAGGGGGCAACAGATACGCAGTATTTT
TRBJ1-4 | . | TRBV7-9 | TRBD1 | CASSFPGQKKLFF | TGTGCCAGCAGCTTCCCGGGACAGAAGAAACTGTTTTTT
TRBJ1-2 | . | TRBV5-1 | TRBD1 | CASSLQGDYGYTF | TGCGCCAGCAGCTTACAGGGGGACTATGGCTACACCTTC
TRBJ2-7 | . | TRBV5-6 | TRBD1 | CASSVLRDRDNEQYF | TGTGCCAGCAGCGTCCTACGGGACAGGGACAACGAGCAGTACTTC
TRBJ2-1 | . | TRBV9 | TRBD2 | CASSPRTSGGGLYNEQFF | TGTGCCAGCAGCCCTCGGACTAGCGGGGGCGGGCTCTACAATGAGCAGTTCTTC
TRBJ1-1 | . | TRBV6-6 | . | CASRTDREAFF | TGTGCCAGCAGAACCGACAGAGAAGCTTTCTTT